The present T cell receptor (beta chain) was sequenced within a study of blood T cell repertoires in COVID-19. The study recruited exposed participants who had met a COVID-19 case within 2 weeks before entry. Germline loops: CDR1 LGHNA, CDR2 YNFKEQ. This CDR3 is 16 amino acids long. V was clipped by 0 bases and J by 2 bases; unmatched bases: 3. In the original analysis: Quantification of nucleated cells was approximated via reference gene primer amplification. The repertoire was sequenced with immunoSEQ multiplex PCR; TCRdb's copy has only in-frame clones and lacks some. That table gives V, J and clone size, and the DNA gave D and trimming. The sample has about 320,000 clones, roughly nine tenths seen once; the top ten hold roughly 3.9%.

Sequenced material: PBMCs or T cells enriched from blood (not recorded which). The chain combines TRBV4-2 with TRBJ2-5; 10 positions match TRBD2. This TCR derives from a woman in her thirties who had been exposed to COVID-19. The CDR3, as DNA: TGTGCCAGCAGCCAAGAGTGGACTAGCGGACAAGAGACCCAGTACTTC. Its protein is CASSQEWTSGQETQYF.